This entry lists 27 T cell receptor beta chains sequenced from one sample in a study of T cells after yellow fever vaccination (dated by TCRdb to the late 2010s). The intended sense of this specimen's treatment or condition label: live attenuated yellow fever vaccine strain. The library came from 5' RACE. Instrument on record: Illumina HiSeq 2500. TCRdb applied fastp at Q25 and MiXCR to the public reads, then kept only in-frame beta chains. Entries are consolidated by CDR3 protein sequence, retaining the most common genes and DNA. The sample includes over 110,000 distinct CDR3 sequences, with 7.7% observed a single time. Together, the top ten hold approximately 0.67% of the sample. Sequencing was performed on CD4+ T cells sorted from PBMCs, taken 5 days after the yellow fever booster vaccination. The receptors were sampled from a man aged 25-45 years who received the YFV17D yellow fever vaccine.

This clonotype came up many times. The CDR3 sequence: CASSLARGTDTQYF. As DNA, the CDR3 is TGTGCCAGCAGCTTAGCCCGCGGGACAGATACGCAGTATTTT. This chain links TRBV7-2 with TRBJ2-3; D is possibly TRBD2 (5 bases). From germline, CDR1 is SGHTA and CDR2 FQGNSA. V lost 0 bases and J lost 3, with 7 bases in between. CDR3 size: 14 residues.

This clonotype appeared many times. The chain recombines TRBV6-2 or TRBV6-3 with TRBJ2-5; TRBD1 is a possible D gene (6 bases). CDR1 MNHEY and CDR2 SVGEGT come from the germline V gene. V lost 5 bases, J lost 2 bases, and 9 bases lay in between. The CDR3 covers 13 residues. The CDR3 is CASSRQVQETQYF. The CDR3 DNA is TGTGCCAGCAGTCGACAGGTACAAGAGACCCAGTACTTC.

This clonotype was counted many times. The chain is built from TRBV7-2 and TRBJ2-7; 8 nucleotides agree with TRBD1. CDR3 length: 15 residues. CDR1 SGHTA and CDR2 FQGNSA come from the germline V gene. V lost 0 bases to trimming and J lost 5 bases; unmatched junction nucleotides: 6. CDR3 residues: CASSLAGQGINEQYF. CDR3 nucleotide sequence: TGTGCCAGCAGCTTAGCCGGACAGGGAATCAACGAGCAGTACTTC.

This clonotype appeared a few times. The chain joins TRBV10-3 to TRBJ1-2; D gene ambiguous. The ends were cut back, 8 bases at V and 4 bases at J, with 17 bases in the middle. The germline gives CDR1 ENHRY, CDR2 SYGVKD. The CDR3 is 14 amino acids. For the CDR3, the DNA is TGTGCCATCCTACCCACCCCCCTGAGCTATGGCTACACCTTC. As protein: CAILPTPLSYGYTF.

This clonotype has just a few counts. DNA of the CDR3: TGCAGCGTTTCTCTGGAAGGCAGGAACTATGGCTACACCTTC. Translating gives CSVSLEGRNYGYTF. V and J are TRBV29-1 and TRBJ1-2; D is undetermined. V shed 5 bases and J shed 2 bases, with 15 bases lying between them. Germline CDR1 reads SQVTM; CDR2 reads ANQGSEA. The CDR3 has 14 residues.

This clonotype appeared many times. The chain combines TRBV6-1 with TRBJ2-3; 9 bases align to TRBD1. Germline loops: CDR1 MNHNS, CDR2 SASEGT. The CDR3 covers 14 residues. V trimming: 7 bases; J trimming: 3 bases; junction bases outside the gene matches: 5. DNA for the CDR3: TGTGCCAGCAAATGGGACAGGGTTACAGATACGCAGTATTTT. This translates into CASKWDRVTDTQYF.

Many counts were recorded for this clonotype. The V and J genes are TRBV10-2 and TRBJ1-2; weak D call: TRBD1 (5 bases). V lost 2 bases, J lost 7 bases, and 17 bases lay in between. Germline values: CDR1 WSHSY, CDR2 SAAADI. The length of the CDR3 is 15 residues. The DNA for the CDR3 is TGCGCCAGCAGTGAGGAGGGACCCAATGTTGGTGGCTACACCTTC. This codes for CASSEEGPNVGGYTF.

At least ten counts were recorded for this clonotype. The CDR3 here is CASSYNLRSGSPVTDTQYF. The CDR3, as DNA: TGCGCCAGCAGCTACAACCTAAGGAGCGGTAGCCCCGTCACAGATACGCAGTATTTT. This chain uses TRBV5-1 with TRBJ2-3, with a possible D match to TRBD2 (5 bases). V lost 3 bases and J 2 bases, leaving 25 bases between the germline ends. The CDR3 has 19 residues. The germline CDR1 and CDR2 sequences are SGHRS and YFSETQ.

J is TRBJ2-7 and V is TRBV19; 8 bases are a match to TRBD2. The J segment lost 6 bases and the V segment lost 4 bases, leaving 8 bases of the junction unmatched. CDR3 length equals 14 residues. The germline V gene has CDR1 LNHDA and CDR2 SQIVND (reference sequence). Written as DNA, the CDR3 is TGTGCCAGTAGTAGAAGCGGGAGAGGGCGCGAGCAGTACTTC. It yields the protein CASSRSGRGREQYF. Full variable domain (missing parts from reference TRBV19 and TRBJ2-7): DGGITQSPKYLFRKEGQNVTLSCEQNLNHDAMYWYRQDPGQGLRLIYYSQIVNDFQKGDIAEGYSVSREKKESFPLTVTSAQKNPTAFYLCASSRSGRGREQYFGPGTRLTVT.

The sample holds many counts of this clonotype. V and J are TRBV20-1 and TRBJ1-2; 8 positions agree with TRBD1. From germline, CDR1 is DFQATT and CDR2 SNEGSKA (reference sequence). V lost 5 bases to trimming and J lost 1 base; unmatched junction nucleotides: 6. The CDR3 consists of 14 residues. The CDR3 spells CSAGGQGDNYGYTF. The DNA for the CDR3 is TGCAGTGCTGGAGGACAGGGTGATAACTATGGCTACACCTTC.

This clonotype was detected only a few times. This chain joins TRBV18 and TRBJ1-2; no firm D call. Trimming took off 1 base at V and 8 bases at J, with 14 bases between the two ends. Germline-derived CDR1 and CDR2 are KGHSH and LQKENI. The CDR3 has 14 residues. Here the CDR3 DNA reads TGTGCCAGCTCACCACAATCCCAGCCTGTAGGCTACACCTTC. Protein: CASSPQSQPVGYTF.

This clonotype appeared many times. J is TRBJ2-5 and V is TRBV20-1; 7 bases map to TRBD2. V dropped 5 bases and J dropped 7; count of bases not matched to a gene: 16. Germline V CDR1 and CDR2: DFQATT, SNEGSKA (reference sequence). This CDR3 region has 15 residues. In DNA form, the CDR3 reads TGCAGTGCTGGGAAAGCGGGACCTACGATTGCGACCCAGTACTTC. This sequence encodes CSAGKAGPTIATQYF.

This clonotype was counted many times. As DNA, the CDR3 is TGTGCCAGCAGCTGGGAACAGGGGCTCTATGGCTACACCTTC. This codes for CASSWEQGLYGYTF. The chain combines TRBV7-2 with TRBJ1-2; 7 bases fit TRBD1. CDR1 and CDR2 (germline): SGHTA, FQGNSA. J lost 4 bases, V lost 4 bases, and 6 bases had no gene match. The CDR3 totals 14 residues.

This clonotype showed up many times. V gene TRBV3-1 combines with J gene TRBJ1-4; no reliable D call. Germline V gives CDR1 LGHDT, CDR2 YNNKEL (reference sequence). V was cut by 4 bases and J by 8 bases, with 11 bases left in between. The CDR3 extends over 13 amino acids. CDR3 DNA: TGTGCCAGCAGCCGAGCCGGGGAGGAAAAACTGTTTTTT. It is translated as CASSRAGEEKLFF.

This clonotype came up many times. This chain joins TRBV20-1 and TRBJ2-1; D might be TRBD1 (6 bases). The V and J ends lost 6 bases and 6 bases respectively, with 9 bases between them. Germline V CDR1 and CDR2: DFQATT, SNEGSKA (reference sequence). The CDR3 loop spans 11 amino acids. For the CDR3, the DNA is TGCAGTGCACAGGGCCGCAATGAGCAGTTCTTC. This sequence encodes CSAQGRNEQFF.

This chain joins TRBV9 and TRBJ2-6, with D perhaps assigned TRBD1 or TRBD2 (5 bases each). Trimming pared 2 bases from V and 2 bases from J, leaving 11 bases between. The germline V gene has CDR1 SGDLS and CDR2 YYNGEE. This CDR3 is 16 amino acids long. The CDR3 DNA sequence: TGTGCCAGCAGCGTGGGACGGGTCGCTGGGGCCAACGTCCTGACTTTC. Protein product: CASSVGRVAGANVLTF.

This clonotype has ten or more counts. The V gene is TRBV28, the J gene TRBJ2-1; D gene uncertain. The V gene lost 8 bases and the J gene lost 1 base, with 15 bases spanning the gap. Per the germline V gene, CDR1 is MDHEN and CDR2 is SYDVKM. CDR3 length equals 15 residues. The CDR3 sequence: CASHSKGVSYNEQFF. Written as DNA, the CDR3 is TGTGCCAGCCATTCGAAAGGAGTTTCCTACAATGAGCAGTTCTTC.

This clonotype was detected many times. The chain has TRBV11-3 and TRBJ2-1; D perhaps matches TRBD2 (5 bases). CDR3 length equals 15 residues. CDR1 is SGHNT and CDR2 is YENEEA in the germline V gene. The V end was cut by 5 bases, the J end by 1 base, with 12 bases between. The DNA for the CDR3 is TGTGCCAGCAGCCCTGCCTCGGGATCCTACAATGAGCAGTTCTTC. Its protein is CASSPASGSYNEQFF.

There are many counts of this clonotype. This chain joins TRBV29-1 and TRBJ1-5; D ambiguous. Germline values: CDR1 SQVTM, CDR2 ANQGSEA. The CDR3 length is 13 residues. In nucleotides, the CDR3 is TGCGCCGGAGGGAATCTAGGCAATCAGCCCCAGCATTTT. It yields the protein CAGGNLGNQPQHF.

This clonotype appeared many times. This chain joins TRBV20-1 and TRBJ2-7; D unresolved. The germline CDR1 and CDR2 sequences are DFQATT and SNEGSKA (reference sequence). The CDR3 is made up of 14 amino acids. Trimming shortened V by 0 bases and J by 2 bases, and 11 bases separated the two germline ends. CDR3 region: CSARDGAAAYEQYF. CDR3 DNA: TGCAGTGCTAGAGATGGTGCAGCCGCCTACGAGCAGTACTTC.

CDR3 amino acids: CSARVPPGQIMASYNEQFF. In DNA, the CDR3 is TGCAGTGCTAGAGTTCCCCCGGGACAGATAATGGCCTCCTACAATGAGCAGTTCTTC. The chain is built from TRBV20-1 and TRBJ2-1, with 7 bases that match TRBD1. Germline V CDR1 and CDR2: DFQATT, SNEGSKA (reference sequence). This CDR3 contains 19 residues. V was clipped by 1 base and J by 0 bases; unmatched bases: 15.

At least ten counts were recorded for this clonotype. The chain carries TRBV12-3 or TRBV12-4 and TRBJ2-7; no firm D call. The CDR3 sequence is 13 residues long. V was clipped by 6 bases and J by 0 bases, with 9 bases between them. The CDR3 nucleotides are TGTGCCAGCAGCCGACTGAACTCCTACGAGCAGTACTTC. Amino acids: CASSRLNSYEQYF.

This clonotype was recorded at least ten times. CDR3 bases: TGTGCCAGCAGCCGAAAAGTCCGGGACAACGAGCAGTACTTC. This sequence encodes CASSRKVRDNEQYF. This sequence joins TRBV7-2 and TRBJ2-7; maybe TRBD1 (6 bases). Trimming left V 5 bases short and J 5 bases short, with 16 bases between. The germline V gene has CDR1 SGHTA and CDR2 FQGNSA. The CDR3 has 14 amino acids.

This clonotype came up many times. CDR3 sequence reads: CASSLVANQPQHF. The CDR3 bases are TGTGCCAGCAGCTTAGTCGCCAATCAGCCCCAGCATTTT. The rearrangement uses TRBV7-2 and TRBJ1-5; D not resolved. The CDR3 contains 13 residues. Trimming left V 1 base short and J 3 bases short, with 4 bases between. The germline V gene encodes CDR1 SGHTA and CDR2 FQGNSA.

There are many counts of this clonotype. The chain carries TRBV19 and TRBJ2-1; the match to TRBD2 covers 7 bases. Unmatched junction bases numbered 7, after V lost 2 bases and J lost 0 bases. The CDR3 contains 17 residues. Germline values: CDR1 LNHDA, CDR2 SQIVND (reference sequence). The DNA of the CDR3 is TGTGCCAGTAGTATAACCGGGAGGCCTTACTCCTACAATGAGCAGTTCTTC. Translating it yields CASSITGRPYSYNEQFF.

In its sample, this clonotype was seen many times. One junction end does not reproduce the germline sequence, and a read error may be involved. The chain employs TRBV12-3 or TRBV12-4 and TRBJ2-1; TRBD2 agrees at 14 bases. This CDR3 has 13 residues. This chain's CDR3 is CASSPRLAGGDAF. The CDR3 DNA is TGTGCCAGCAGTCCCAGACTAGCGGGAGGGGATGCCTTC.

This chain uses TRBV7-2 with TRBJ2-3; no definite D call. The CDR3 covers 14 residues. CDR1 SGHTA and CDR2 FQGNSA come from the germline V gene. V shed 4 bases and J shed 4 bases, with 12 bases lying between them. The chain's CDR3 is CASSSDFFADTQYF. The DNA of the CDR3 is TGTGCCAGCAGCTCCGACTTTTTCGCAGATACGCAGTATTTT.